The entry below describes one T cell receptor beta chain. Its specificity is not known. The sequencing depth, 1 in 200,000 to 1 in 1 million T cells, was the target. Sequenced by immunoSEQ multiplex PCR; TCRdb stores in-frame clones only, minus some. The sample has 20,000 or so clones, roughly 70% seen once. These data originate in a study of cytotoxic CD8 clonotypes in ibrutinib-treated CLL. With cryopreserved PBMCs as the source, 2 to 2.5 micrograms of genomic DNA went to TCR beta libraries. Whole-study results and caveats: Patients had baseline clonality above age-matched healthy donors, and this clonality moved with circulating CD8+ T-cell counts. There were few public clonotypes, and on treatment they contracted or stayed stable.

V lost 7 bases, J lost 13 bases, and 10 bases stayed unmatched. There are 14 residues in the CDR3. CDR1 is SGHRS, CDR2 YFSETQ, per germline. The rearrangement links TRBV5-1 to TRBJ2-1, with TRBD2 matching 14 bases. This sequence was found in a human donor with chronic lymphocytic leukemia. This sample comprised PBMCs, obtained before ibrutinib treatment. The CDR3 is CASRKGLAGVEQFF. The DNA of the CDR3 is TGCGCCAGCCGAAAGGGACTAGCGGGAGTTGAACAGTTCTTC.